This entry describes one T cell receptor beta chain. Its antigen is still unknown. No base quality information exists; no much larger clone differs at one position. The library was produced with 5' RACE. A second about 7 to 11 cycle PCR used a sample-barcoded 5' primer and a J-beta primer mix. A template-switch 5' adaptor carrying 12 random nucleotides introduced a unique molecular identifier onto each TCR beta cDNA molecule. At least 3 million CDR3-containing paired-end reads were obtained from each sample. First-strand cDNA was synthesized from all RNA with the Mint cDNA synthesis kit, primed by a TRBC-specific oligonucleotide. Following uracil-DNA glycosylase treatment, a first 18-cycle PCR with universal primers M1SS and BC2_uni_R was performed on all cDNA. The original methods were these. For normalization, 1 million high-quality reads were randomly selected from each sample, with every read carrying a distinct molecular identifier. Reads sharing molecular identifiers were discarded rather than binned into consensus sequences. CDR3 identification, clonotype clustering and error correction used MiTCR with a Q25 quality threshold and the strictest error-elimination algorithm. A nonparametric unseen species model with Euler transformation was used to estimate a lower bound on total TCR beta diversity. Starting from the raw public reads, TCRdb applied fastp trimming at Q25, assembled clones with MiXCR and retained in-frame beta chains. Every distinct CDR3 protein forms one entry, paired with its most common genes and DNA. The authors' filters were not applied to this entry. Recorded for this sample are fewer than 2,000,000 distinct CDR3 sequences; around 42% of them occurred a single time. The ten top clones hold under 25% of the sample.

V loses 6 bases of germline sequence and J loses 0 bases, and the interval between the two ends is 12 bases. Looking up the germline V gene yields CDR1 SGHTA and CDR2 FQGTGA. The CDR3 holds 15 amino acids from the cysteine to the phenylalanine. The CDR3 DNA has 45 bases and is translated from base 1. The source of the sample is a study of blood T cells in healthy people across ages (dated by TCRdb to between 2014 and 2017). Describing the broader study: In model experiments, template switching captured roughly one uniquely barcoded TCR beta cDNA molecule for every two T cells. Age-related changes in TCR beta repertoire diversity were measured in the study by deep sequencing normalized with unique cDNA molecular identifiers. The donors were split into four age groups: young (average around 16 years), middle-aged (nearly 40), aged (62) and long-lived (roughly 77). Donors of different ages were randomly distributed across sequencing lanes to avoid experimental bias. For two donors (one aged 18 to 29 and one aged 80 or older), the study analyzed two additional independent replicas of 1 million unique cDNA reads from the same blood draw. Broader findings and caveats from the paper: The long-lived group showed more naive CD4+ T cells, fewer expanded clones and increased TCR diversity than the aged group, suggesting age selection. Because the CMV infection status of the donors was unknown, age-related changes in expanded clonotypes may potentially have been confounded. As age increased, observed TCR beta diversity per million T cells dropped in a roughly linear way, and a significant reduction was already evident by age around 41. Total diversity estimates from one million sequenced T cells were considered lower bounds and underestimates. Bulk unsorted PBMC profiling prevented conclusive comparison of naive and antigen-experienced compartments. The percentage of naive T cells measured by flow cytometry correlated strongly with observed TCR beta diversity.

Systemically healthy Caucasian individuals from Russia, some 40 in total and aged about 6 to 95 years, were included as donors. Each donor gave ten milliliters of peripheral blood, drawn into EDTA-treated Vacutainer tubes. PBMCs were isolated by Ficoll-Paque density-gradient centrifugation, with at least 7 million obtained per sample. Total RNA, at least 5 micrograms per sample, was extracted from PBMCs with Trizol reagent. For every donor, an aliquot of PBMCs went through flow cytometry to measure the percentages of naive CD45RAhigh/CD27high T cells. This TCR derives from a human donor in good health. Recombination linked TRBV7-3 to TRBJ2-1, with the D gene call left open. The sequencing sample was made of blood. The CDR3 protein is CASSATSSSYNEQFF. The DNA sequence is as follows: TGTGCCAGCAGTGCCACTTCAAGCTCCTACAATGAGCAGTTCTTC.